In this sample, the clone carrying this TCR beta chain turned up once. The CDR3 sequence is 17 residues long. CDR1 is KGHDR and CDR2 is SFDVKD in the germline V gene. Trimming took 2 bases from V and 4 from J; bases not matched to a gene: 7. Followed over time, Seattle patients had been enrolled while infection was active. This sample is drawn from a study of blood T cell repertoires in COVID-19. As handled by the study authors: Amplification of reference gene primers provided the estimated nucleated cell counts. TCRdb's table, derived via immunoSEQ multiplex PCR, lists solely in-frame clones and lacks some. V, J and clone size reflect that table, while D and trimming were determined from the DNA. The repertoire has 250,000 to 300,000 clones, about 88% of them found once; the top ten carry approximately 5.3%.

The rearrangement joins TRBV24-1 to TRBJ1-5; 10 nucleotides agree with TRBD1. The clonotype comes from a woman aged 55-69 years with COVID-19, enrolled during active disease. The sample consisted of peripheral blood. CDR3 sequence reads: CATSDSGTGAPNQPQHF. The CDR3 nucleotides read TGTGCCACCAGTGATTCCGGGACAGGGGCCCCAAATCAGCCCCAGCATTTT.